The 8 T cell receptor beta chains reported below all come from one sample, sequenced in a study of cytomegalovirus exposure and HLA in healthy donors. Amplification used 60 Vbeta primers and 13 Jbeta primers. Libraries were prepared by immunoSEQ multiplex PCR; TCRdb keeps only in-frame clonotypes and omits some of them. The repertoire consists of about 74,000 clones, with 65% to 80% occurring once and the leading ten covering more than 9.5%. Sequenced sample: PBMCs. The receptors here all came from a woman aged 40 to 50 in good health and CMV-seropositive.

A few counts support this clone. CDR3 sequence: CAWTAGVGGEKLFF. As DNA, the CDR3 is TGTGCCTGGACCGCCGGTGTGGGGGGGGAAAAACTGTTTTTT. This sequence joins TRBV30 and TRBJ1-4, with D maybe TRBD1 (5 bases). Germline V lookup: CDR1 GTSNPN, CDR2 SVGIG (reference sequence). The V gene lost 4 bases and the J gene lost 8 bases, with 17 bases spanning the gap. The length of the CDR3 is 14 residues.

The chain recombines TRBV11-2 with TRBJ1-2, with 9 bases aligning to TRBD1. J gave up 8 bases and V 8 bases, and 9 bases lay outside the gene matches. From germline, CDR1 is SGHAT and CDR2 FQNNGV. The CDR3 has 13 amino acids. Here the CDR3 reads CASSRQGVEGYTF. CDR3 nucleotides: TGTGCCAGCTCCCGACAGGGGGTCGAGGGCTACACCTTC.

The chain links TRBV10-3 to TRBJ1-1, with D possibly matching TRBD1 (5 bases). The CDR3 is made up of 17 amino acids. Germline V gene data show CDR1 as ENHRY and CDR2 as SYGVKD. Deletions cut 0 bases from V and 0 bases from J, with 14 bases between. The CDR3 coding sequence is TGTGCCATCAGTGAGTCGCTAAGGGCAGGGCTGAACACTGAAGCTTTCTTT. This gives the protein CAISESLRAGLNTEAFF.

This clone was observed a handful of times. The chain uses TRBV4-3 and TRBJ2-7, with 7 bases matching TRBD2. V gave up 4 bases and J gave up 7 bases; unmatched junction bases: 10. The CDR3 spans 14 residues. The germline CDR1 and CDR2 sequences are LGHNA and YSLEER. CDR3 in DNA: TGCGCCAGCAGCCCTTGGACTAGTTCGGGTGAGCAGTACTTC. Its translation is CASSPWTSSGEQYF.

V gene TRBV5-4 combines with J gene TRBJ2-7, with D possibly matching TRBD1 (6 bases). The CDR3 runs 15 residues. In germline, CDR1 is SGHNT, CDR2 YYREEE (reference sequence). Trimming shortened V by 0 bases and J by 6 bases, and 16 bases separated the two germline ends. In nucleotides, the CDR3 is TGTGCCAGCAGCTTGGCGGGACCTACAGGGACCGAGCAGTACTTC. Translated, it gives CASSLAGPTGTEQYF.

This chain connects TRBV6-4 to TRBJ1-4; D might be TRBD1 (6 bases). The CDR3 spans 13 residues. Germline V gives CDR1 MRHNA, CDR2 SNTAGT. Between the trimmed V and J ends, which lost 9 bases and 7 bases, there was a span of 15 bases. CDR3 protein: CARGRGFSEKLFF. The DNA of the CDR3 is TGTGCCAGGGGGAGGGGGTTTTCTGAAAAACTGTTTTTT.

This rearrangement joins TRBV7-2 to TRBJ2-7, with TRBD1 as a possible D gene (5 bases). The CDR3 has 15 amino acids. The germline V gene has CDR1 SGHTA and CDR2 FQGNSA. V gave up 5 bases and J gave up 2 bases, with 16 bases separating them. As DNA, the CDR3 is TGTGCCAGCAGCCCCAGTCTCCAGGGTCCCTACGAGCAGTACTTC. Amino acids: CASSPSLQGPYEQYF.

The V and J genes are TRBV30 and TRBJ2-5; D not resolved. V was pared by 5 bases and J by 1 base, with 5 bases between. Germline loops: CDR1 GTSNPN, CDR2 SVGIG (reference sequence). The CDR3 runs 11 residues. The CDR3 DNA follows: TGTGCCTGGGACACCCAAGAGACCCAGTACTTC. This encodes CAWDTQETQYF.